The clone carrying this T cell receptor (beta chain) was picked up a small number of times. What it recognizes is unknown. The sample is drawn from a study of healthy donors' naive CD4 and CD8 T cells. Across the study: A new alpha primer set targeted every functional IMGT alpha variant.

TCR libraries were built from approximately 520 ng of total RNA by linear amplification. MiXCR, run by TCRdb on the reads, gives a single entry per CDR3 protein. In the table there are approximately 180,000 distinct CDR3 sequences, around 74% of which are singletons. Study-wide points: Bulk sequencing left alpha and beta chains unpaired. Most V and J genes were reportedly biased between naive CD4+ and CD8+ cells. Negatively charged CDR3s marked CD8+ lineage; positively charged CDR3s marked CD4+ lineage.

This receptor was taken from a pool of human donors in good health; the sample pools cells from several healthy donors. What was sequenced was naive CD4+ and CD8+ T cells sorted from blood, pooled from several donors.

The DNA of the CDR3 is TGCGCCAGCAGCCAAGATACCGCCTTTAGCACAGATACGCAGTATTTT. As protein: CASSQDTAFSTDTQYF. This chain uses TRBV4-3 with TRBJ2-3; D remains unclear. CDR3 length equals 16 residues. With 0 bases removed from V and 0 bases from J, the gap between germline ends came to 10 bases. Germline CDR1 LGHNA, CDR2 YSLEER.